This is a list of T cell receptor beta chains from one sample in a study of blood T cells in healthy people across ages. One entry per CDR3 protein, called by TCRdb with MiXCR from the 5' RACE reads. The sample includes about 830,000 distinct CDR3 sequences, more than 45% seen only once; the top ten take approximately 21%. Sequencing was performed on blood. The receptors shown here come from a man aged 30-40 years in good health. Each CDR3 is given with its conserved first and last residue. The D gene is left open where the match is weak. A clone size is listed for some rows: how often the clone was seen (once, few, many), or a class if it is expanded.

DNA: TGTGCCAGCAGCCAAGTCGGGAGAAGGCCGGGAGAGACCCAGTACTTC
CDR3: CASSQVGRRPGETQYF
V: TRBV4-2
J: TRBJ2-5
size: NA
D: NA

DNA: TGCGCCAGTACGGACAGGGGGAACTATGGCTACACCTTC
CDR3: CASTDRGNYGYTF
V: TRBV5-1
J: TRBJ1-2
size: NA
D: TRBD1

DNA: TGTGCCAGCAGTCAGACCGAACGGGGGCAGGCGTACTTC
CDR3: CASSQTERGQAYF
V: TRBV12-3/TRBV12-4
J: TRBJ2-4
size: NA
D: NA

DNA: TGTGCCACCAGCAGCGACAGTTGGCCCGAGCAGTACTTC
CDR3: CATSSDSWPEQYF
V: TRBV15
J: TRBJ2-7
size: NA
D: NA

DNA: TGTGCCAGCACCCTCTCCCCTGGGGCCAACGTCCTGACTTTC
CDR3: CASTLSPGANVLTF
V: TRBV7-2
J: TRBJ2-6
size: few
D: NA

DNA: TGCGCCAGCAGCCAGGGGACTCAAGAGACCCAGTACTTC
CDR3: CASSQGTQETQYF
V: TRBV4-3
J: TRBJ2-5
size: few
D: NA

DNA: TGCGCCAGCAGCCGCGGGAGCGCGTCCTACAATGAGCAGTTCTTC
CDR3: CASSRGSASYNEQFF
V: TRBV4-3
J: TRBJ2-1
size: once
D: TRBD2

DNA: TGTGCCAGCAGCCAAGGCTACAGGGGCAATGAGCAGTTCTTC
CDR3: CASSQGYRGNEQFF
V: TRBV3-1
J: TRBJ2-1
size: NA
D: TRBD1

DNA: TGTGCCAGCAGCTCACCCGGGGACCCCTACGAGCAGTACTTC
CDR3: CASSSPGDPYEQYF
V: TRBV7-9
J: TRBJ2-7
size: few
D: NA

DNA: TGCAGCCCCTTAGCTCTGGGCTATGGCTACACCTTC
CDR3: CSPLALGYGYTF
V: TRBV20-1
J: TRBJ1-2
size: NA
D: NA

DNA: TGTGCCAGCAGCCCGCAGGGGGCGCCGAACGTGGATACGCAGTATTTT
CDR3: CASSPQGAPNVDTQYF
V: TRBV7-2
J: TRBJ2-3
size: NA
D: TRBD1

DNA: TGTGCTAGCAGCCAAGATAGGGCCCAGCGGACCCAGTACTTC
CDR3: CASSQDRAQRTQYF
V: TRBV3-1
J: TRBJ2-5
size: few
D: NA

DNA: TGCAGCGGTAGACGACAGTACACTGAAGCTTTCTTT
CDR3: CSGRRQYTEAFF
V: TRBV29-1
J: TRBJ1-1
size: NA
D: NA

DNA: TGTGCCAGCAGCCAAGAGGGGGGAACCTACAATGAGCAGTTCTTC
CDR3: CASSQEGGTYNEQFF
V: TRBV4-2
J: TRBJ2-1
size: once
D: NA

DNA: TGTGCCAGCAGCCATGTAAACAGTCCTAACTATGGCTACACCTTC
CDR3: CASSHVNSPNYGYTF
V: TRBV14
J: TRBJ1-2
size: NA
D: NA

DNA: TGTGCCAGCAGCCAAGTCGCGGGGGGGAGCACAGATACGCAGTATTTT
CDR3: CASSQVAGGSTDTQYF
V: TRBV4-2
J: TRBJ2-3
size: NA
D: TRBD2

DNA: TGCAGTGCTCGGGGACAGGGCGGCTACACCTTC
CDR3: CSARGQGGYTF
V: TRBV20-1
J: TRBJ1-2
size: NA
D: TRBD1

DNA: TGTGCCAGCAGCCGCCCTCGGAATGAGCAGTTCTTC
CDR3: CASSRPRNEQFF
V: TRBV6-6
J: TRBJ2-1
size: many
D: NA

DNA: TGCAGTGCTAAGTCGTCTCCGACGACTGAAGCTTTCTTT
CDR3: CSAKSSPTTEAFF
V: TRBV20-1
J: TRBJ1-1
size: once
D: NA

DNA: TGCAGCGTCGCCGCTGAGGGGAGATTGAGGGAGCAGTACTTC
CDR3: CSVAAEGRLREQYF
V: TRBV29-1
J: TRBJ2-5
size: NA
D: NA

DNA: TGCAGCGTTGTCCTAAAGGGGGCCGGTGAGCAGTACTTC
CDR3: CSVVLKGAGEQYF
V: TRBV29-1
J: TRBJ2-7
size: NA
D: TRBD1

DNA: TGCAGCGTTGAAGGGCCCCGGCCGGAGCAGTTCTTC
CDR3: CSVEGPRPEQFF
V: TRBV29-1
J: TRBJ2-1
size: NA
D: NA

DNA: TGTGCCAGCAGCGGAAGAGGGGGAACCTACAATGAGCAGTTCTTC
CDR3: CASSGRGGTYNEQFF
V: TRBV9
J: TRBJ2-1
size: NA
D: NA

DNA: TGTGCCAGCAGCTCCAGGCCGGGACTAGCTCTCGACAATGAGCAGTTCTTC
CDR3: CASSSRPGLALDNEQFF
V: TRBV7-2
J: TRBJ2-1
size: NA
D: TRBD2

DNA: TGTGCCAGCAGCAGGTTCGCCGGGGAGCTGTTTTTT
CDR3: CASSRFAGELFF
V: TRBV3-1
J: TRBJ2-2
size: NA
D: NA

DNA: TGTGCCAGCAGCTCCGGACAGGGCCAAGCCAAAAACATTCAGTACTTC
CDR3: CASSSGQGQAKNIQYF
V: TRBV7-9
J: TRBJ2-4
size: NA
D: TRBD1

DNA: TGTGCCAGCAGCCCTGCAGGATGGGGGGCTGACAATCAGCCCCAGCATTTT
CDR3: CASSPAGWGADNQPQHF
V: TRBV7-9
J: TRBJ1-5
size: NA
D: NA

DNA: TGCAGTGCTAAAACCGTAGCGGGAGGCTCCTCCTACGAGCAGTACTTC
CDR3: CSAKTVAGGSSYEQYF
V: TRBV20-1
J: TRBJ2-7
size: NA
D: TRBD2

DNA: TGCAGTGCTAGAGTTTTAGACAGCTACGAGCAGTACTTC
CDR3: CSARVLDSYEQYF
V: TRBV20-1
J: TRBJ2-7
size: NA
D: NA

DNA: TGTGCCAGCAGCGTACCCAGCGGGAGCTCCTACAATGAGCAGTTCTTC
CDR3: CASSVPSGSSYNEQFF
V: TRBV9
J: TRBJ2-1
size: NA
D: TRBD2

DNA: TGTGCCAGCAGTTCCGCGGGACGCCAGGAAGCTTTCTTT
CDR3: CASSSAGRQEAFF
V: TRBV27
J: TRBJ1-1
size: NA
D: NA

DNA: TGTGCCAGCAGGGGCTCGGCGGGTCAGAATGAGCAGTTCTTC
CDR3: CASRGSAGQNEQFF
V: TRBV2
J: TRBJ2-1
size: once
D: NA

DNA: TGTGCCAGCAGCCAAGTTGGCAGATACGAGCAGTACTTC
CDR3: CASSQVGRYEQYF
V: TRBV4-2
J: TRBJ2-7
size: few
D: NA

DNA: TGTGCCAGCAGTTTACTAGCGGGGGGGCAGAATGAGCAGTTCTTC
CDR3: CASSLLAGGQNEQFF
V: TRBV28
J: TRBJ2-1
size: NA
D: TRBD2

DNA: TGCGCCAGCAGCCAACAGGTTCTTGAGGGTGGTGAGACCCAGTACTTC
CDR3: CASSQQVLEGGETQYF
V: TRBV4-3
J: TRBJ2-5
size: few
D: NA

DNA: TGCGCCAGCAGCCATGGTCCTGAGCAGTTCTTC
CDR3: CASSHGPEQFF
V: TRBV4-1
J: TRBJ2-1
size: NA
D: NA

DNA: TGTGCCAGCAGTTACTCAAGGACAGGGGGCTTTTCGCGATACGAGCAGTACTTC
CDR3: CASSYSRTGGFSRYEQYF
V: TRBV6-5
J: TRBJ2-7
size: few
D: TRBD1

DNA: TGTGCCAGCAGTCCGGGGACGCCACATGGCTACACCTTC
CDR3: CASSPGTPHGYTF
V: TRBV12-3/TRBV12-4
J: TRBJ1-2
size: once
D: NA

DNA: TGTGCCAGTAAGTCAGATGGCTACACCTTC
CDR3: CASKSDGYTF
V: TRBV25-1
J: TRBJ1-2
size: NA
D: NA

DNA: TGCGCCAGTGGACCGCCTGGGTCTTCCTACAATGAGCAGTTCTTC
CDR3: CASGPPGSSYNEQFF
V: TRBV5-1
J: TRBJ2-1
size: NA
D: NA

DNA: TGCGCCAGCAGTGAGCCGGGGCAGGGACCCTACAATGAGCAGTTCTTC
CDR3: CASSEPGQGPYNEQFF
V: TRBV10-2
J: TRBJ2-1
size: NA
D: NA

DNA: TGTGCCAGCAGCTCGGGACTAGCGGGAGTAAGTGAGCAGTTCTTC
CDR3: CASSSGLAGVSEQFF
V: TRBV7-3
J: TRBJ2-1
size: NA
D: TRBD2

DNA: TGTGCCACCAGCAGAGCGAGGGTTTTTACAGATACGCAGTATTTT
CDR3: CATSRARVFTDTQYF
V: TRBV15
J: TRBJ2-3
size: few
D: NA

DNA: TGCAGTGCTAGTCAGGACAGGGAGCCTTACGAGCAGTACTTC
CDR3: CSASQDREPYEQYF
V: TRBV20-1
J: TRBJ2-7
size: NA
D: TRBD1

DNA: TGCAGCTCGGGACTAGCGGGAGGTGACACGCAGTATTTT
CDR3: CSSGLAGGDTQYF
V: TRBV29-1
J: TRBJ2-3
size: NA
D: TRBD2

DNA: TGTGCCAGCAGCTTGGGGGGACTAGCGGGAGCCAAAGAGACCCAGTACTTC
CDR3: CASSLGGLAGAKETQYF
V: TRBV5-6
J: TRBJ2-5
size: few
D: TRBD2

DNA: TGCGCCAGCAGCCAAGAGCCCGGCGGACGATCCACAGATACGCAGTATTTT
CDR3: CASSQEPGGRSTDTQYF
V: TRBV4-3
J: TRBJ2-3
size: NA
D: NA

DNA: TGCAGCGTTCTTCTGCAGGGTGAGCAGTTCTTC
CDR3: CSVLLQGEQFF
V: TRBV29-1
J: TRBJ2-1
size: NA
D: NA

DNA: TGCGCCAGCAGCGGGGGGCTTGGGGCCAACGTCCTGACTTTC
CDR3: CASSGGLGANVLTF
V: TRBV5-1
J: TRBJ2-6
size: NA
D: NA

DNA: TGTGCCAGCAGTCCCGACGGGCAGCTGGCCGAGCAGTACTTC
CDR3: CASSPDGQLAEQYF
V: TRBV12-3/TRBV12-4
J: TRBJ2-7
size: NA
D: NA

DNA: TGCAGCGTTGAAGAAATCGCGGGCAGGGAGCAGTTCTTC
CDR3: CSVEEIAGREQFF
V: TRBV29-1
J: TRBJ2-1
size: NA
D: NA